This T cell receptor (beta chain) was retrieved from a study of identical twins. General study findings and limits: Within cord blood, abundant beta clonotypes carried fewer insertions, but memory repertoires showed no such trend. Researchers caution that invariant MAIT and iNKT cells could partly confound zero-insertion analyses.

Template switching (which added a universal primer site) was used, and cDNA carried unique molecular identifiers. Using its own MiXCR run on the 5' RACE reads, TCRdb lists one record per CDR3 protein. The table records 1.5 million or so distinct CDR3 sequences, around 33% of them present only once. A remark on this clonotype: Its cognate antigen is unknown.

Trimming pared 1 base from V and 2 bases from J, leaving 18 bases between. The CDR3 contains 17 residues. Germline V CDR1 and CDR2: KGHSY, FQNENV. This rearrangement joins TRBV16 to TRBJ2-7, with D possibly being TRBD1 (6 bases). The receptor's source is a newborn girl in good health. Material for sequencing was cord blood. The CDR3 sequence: CASSQFWADRFPYEQYF. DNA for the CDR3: TGTGCCAGCAGCCAATTTTGGGCAGACAGGTTCCCCTACGAGCAGTACTTC. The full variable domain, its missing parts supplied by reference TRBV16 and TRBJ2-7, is GEEVAQTPKHLVRGEGQKAKLYCAPIKGHSYVFWYQQVLKNEFKFLISFQNENVFDETGMPKERFSAKCLPNSPCSLEIQATKLEDSAVYFCASSQFWADRFPYEQYFGPGTRLTVT.